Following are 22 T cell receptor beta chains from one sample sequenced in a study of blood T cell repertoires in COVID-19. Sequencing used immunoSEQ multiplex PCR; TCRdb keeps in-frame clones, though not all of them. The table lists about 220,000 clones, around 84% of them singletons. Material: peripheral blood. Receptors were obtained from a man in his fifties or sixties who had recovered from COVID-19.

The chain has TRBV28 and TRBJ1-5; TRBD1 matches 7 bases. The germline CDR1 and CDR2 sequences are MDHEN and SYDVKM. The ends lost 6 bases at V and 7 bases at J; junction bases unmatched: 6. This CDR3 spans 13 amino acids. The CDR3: CASRGQVGQPQHF. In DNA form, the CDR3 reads TGTGCCAGCAGAGGACAGGTCGGGCAGCCCCAGCATTTT.

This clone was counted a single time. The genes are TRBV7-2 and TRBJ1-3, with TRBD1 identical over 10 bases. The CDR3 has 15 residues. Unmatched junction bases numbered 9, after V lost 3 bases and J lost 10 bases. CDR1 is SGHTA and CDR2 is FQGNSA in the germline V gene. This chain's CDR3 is CASSFTGTGALTIYF. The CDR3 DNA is TGTGCCAGCAGCTTTACCGGGACAGGGGCATTGACCATATATTTT.

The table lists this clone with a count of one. The CDR3 DNA sequence: TGTGCCAGCAGCTCATTATACAGCTCTGGGGCCAACGTCCTGACTTTC. Its protein is CASSSLYSSGANVLTF. The V gene is TRBV11-2, the J gene TRBJ2-6; D is undetermined. CDR3 size: 16 residues. The V end lost 4 bases, the J end lost 0 bases, and 10 bases lay between the germline ends. Germline CDR1 and CDR2: SGHAT and FQNNGV.

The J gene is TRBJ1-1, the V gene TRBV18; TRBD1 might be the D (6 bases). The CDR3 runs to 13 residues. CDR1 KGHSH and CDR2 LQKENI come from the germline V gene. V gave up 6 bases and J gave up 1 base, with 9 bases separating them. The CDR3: CASSGTPNTEAFF. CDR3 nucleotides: TGTGCCAGCTCCGGGACACCGAACACTGAAGCTTTCTTT.

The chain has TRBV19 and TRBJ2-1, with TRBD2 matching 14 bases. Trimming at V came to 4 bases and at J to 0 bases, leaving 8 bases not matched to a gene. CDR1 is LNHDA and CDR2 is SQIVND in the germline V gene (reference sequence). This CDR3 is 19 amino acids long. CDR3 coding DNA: TGTGCCAGTAGTACTCGACTAGCGGGAGGGCCCGGCTCCTACAATGAGCAGTTCTTC. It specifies CASSTRLAGGPGSYNEQFF. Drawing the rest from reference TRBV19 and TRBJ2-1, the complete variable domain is DGGITQSPKYLFRKEGQNVTLSCEQNLNHDAMYWYRQDPGQGLRLIYYSQIVNDFQKGDIAEGYSVSREKKESFPLTVTSAQKNPTAFYLCASSTRLAGGPGSYNEQFFGPGTRLTVL.

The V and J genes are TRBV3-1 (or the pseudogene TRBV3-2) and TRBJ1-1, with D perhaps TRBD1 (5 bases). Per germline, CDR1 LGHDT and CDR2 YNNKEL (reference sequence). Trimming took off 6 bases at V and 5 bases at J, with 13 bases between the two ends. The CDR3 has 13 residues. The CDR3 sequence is CASRPQVATEAFF. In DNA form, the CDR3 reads TGTGCCAGCAGACCACAGGTTGCAACTGAAGCTTTCTTT.

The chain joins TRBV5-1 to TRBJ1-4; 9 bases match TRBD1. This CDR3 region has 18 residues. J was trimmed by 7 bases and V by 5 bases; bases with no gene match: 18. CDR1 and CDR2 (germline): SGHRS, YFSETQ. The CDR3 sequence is CASRPNAGQGLGGEKLFF. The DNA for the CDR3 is TGCGCCAGCAGACCCAATGCGGGACAGGGCTTAGGAGGTGAAAAACTGTTTTTT.

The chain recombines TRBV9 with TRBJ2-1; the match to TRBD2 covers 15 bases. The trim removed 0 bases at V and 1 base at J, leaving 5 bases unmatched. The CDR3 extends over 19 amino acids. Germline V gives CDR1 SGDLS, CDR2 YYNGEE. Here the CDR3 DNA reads TGTGCCAGCAGCGTAGCGGGACTAGCGGGGGGTGGTTCCTACAATGAGCAGTTCTTC. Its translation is CASSVAGLAGGGSYNEQFF.

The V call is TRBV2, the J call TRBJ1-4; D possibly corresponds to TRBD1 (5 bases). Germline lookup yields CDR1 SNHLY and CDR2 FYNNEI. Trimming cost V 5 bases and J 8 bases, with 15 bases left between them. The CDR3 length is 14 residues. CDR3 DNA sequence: TGTGCCAGCAGTAGGTGGGGCTCAGGCGAAAAACTGTTTTTT. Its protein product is CASSRWGSGEKLFF. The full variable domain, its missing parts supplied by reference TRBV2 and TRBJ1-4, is EPEVTQTPSHQVTQMGQEVILRCVPISNHLYFYWYRQILGQKVEFLVSFYNNEISEKSEIFDDQFSVERPDGSNFTLKIRSTKLEDSAMYFCASSRWGSGEKLFFGSGTQLSVL.

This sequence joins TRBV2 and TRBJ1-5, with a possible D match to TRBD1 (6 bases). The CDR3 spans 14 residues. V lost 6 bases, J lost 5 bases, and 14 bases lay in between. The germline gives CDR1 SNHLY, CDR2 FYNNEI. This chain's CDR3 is CASRHRDGDQPQHF. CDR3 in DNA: TGTGCCAGCAGACACAGGGATGGAGATCAGCCCCAGCATTTT.

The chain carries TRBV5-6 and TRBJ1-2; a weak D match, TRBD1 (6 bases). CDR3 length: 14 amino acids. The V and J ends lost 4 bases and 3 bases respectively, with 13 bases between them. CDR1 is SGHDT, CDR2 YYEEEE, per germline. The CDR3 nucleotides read TGTGCCAGCAGCCGAGGGACAAGGGACTATGGCTACACCTTC. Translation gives CASSRGTRDYGYTF.

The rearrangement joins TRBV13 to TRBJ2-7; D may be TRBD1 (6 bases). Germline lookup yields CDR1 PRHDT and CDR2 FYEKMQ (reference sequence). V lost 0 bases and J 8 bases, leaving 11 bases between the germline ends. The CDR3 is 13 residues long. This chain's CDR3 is CASSLGPGDKQYF. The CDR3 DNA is TGTGCCAGCAGCTTAGGACCCGGGGACAAGCAGTACTTC.

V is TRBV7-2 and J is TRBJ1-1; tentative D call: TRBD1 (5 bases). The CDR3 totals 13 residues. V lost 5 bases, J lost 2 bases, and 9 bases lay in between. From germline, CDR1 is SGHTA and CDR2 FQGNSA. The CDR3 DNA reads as TGTGCCAGCAGCATTCAGGGTAACACTGAAGCTTTCTTT. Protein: CASSIQGNTEAFF.

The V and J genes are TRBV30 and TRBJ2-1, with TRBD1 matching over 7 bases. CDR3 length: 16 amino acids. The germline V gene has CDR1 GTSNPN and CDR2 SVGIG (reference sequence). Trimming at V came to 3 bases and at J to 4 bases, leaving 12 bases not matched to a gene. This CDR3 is CAWRGQRQGHYNEQFF. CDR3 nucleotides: TGTGCCTGGAGGGGCCAGCGACAGGGCCATTACAATGAGCAGTTCTTC.

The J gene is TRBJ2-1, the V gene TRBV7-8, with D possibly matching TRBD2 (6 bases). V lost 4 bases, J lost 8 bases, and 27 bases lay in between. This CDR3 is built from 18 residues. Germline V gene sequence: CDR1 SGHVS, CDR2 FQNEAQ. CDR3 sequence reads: CASSSEHLATTEGDEQFF. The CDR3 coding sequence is TGTGCCAGCAGCTCTGAGCATCTAGCGACAACAGAGGGCGATGAGCAGTTCTTC.

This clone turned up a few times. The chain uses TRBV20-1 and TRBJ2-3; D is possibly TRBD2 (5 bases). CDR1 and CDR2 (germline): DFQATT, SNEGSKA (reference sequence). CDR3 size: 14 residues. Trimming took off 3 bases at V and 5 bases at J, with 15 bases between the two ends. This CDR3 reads CSASIGPRGDTQYF. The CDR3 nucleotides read TGCAGTGCTAGTATCGGACCCCGGGGAGATACGCAGTATTTT.

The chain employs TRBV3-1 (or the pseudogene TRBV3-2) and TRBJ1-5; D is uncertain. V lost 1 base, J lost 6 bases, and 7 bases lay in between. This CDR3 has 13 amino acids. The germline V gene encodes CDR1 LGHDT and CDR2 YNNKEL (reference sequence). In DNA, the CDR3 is TGTGCCAGCAGCCAAGGTTCTATTCAGCCCCAGCATTTT. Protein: CASSQGSIQPQHF.

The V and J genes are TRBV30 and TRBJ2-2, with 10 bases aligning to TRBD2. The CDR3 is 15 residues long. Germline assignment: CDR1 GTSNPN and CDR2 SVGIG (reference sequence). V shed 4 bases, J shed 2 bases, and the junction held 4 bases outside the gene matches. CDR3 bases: TGTGCCTGGACCAGGACTAGCGGAAACACCGGGGAGCTGTTTTTT. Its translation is CAWTRTSGNTGELFF.

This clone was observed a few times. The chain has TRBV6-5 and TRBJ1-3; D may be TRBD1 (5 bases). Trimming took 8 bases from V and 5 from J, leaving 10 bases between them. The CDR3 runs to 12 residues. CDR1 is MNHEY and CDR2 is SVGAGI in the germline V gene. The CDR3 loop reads CASGHRRNTIYF. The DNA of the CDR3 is TGTGCCAGCGGACACAGGAGAAACACCATATATTTT.

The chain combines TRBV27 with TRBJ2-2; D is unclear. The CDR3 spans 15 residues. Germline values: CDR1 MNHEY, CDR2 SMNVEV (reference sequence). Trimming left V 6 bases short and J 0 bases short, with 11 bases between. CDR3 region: CASSPTRANTGELFF. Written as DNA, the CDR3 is TGTGCCAGCAGCCCGACCCGGGCGAACACCGGGGAGCTGTTTTTT.

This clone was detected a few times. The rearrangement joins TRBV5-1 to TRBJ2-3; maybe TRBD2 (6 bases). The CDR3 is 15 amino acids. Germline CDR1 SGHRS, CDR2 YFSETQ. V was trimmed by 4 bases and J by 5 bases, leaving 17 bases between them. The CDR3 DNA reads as TGCGCCAGCAGCCGGGGGAGGCCCGCGGAAGATACGCAGTATTTT. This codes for CASSRGRPAEDTQYF.

CDR3 coding DNA: TGTGCCATCAGTGAGTCGGACAGGGGGATCTCCTACGAGCAGTACTTC. Its protein is CAISESDRGISYEQYF. The chain employs TRBV10-3 and TRBJ2-7, with TRBD1 identical over 10 bases. CDR1 is ENHRY and CDR2 is SYGVKD in the germline V gene. The junction had 2 bases not matched to a gene; V was cut back by 0 bases and J by 0 bases. The CDR3 extends over 16 amino acids.